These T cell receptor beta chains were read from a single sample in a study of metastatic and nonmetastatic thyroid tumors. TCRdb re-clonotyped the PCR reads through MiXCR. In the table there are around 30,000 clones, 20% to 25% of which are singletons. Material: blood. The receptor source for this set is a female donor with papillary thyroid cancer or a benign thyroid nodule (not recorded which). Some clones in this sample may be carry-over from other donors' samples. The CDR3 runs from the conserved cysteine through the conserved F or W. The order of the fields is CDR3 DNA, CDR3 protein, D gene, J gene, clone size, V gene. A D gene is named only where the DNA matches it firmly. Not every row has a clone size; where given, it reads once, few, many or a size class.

cdr3_nt: TGCGCCAGCAGCACTACACTAGCACCGAGCTCCTACAATGAGCAGTTCTTC
cdr3_aa: CASSTTLAPSSYNEQFF
d_call: -
j_call: TRBJ2-1
clone_size: many
v_call: TRBV5-1

cdr3_nt: TGTGCCAGCAGCTTGGAACCGGGACTAGGTAGCACAGATACGCAGTATTTT
cdr3_aa: CASSLEPGLGSTDTQYF
d_call: TRBD2
j_call: TRBJ2-3
clone_size: many
v_call: TRBV5-4

cdr3_nt: TGTGTCAGCAGCGCCCGGACTAGCGGGAGAGTCGTCCGCTACAATGAGCAGTTCTTC
cdr3_aa: CVSSARTSGRVVRYNEQFF
d_call: TRBD2
j_call: TRBJ2-1
clone_size: few
v_call: TRBV9

cdr3_nt: TGTGCCAGCAGTGTTCCGGGACTCACCTTAGGGGAGCAGTACTTC
cdr3_aa: CASSVPGLTLGEQYF
d_call: -
j_call: TRBJ2-7
clone_size: medium-sized
v_call: TRBV6-1

cdr3_nt: TGCGCCAGCAGCGCCCCCAATAGACAGGGGGTACCTGAAGCTTTCTTT
cdr3_aa: CASSAPNRQGVPEAFF
d_call: TRBD1
j_call: TRBJ1-1
clone_size: many
v_call: TRBV5-1

cdr3_nt: TGCGCCAGCTCTCTTTCCAGGGGTGAAGCTTTCTTT
cdr3_aa: CASSLSRGEAFF
d_call: -
j_call: TRBJ1-1
clone_size: few
v_call: TRBV10-2

cdr3_nt: TGTGCCAGCAGTTTAGTGGGGGGGCTTAACTATGGCTACACCTTC
cdr3_aa: CASSLVGGLNYGYTF
d_call: -
j_call: TRBJ1-2
clone_size: few
v_call: TRBV27

cdr3_nt: TGTGCCAGCTCACCTTCGTATCTGGAAGAGACCCAGTACTTC
cdr3_aa: CASSPSYLEETQYF
d_call: -
j_call: TRBJ2-5
clone_size: many
v_call: TRBV18

cdr3_nt: TGCAGTGCTGACCTCTCAGGTTGGGGGCAGGGCACTGAAGCTTTCTTT
cdr3_aa: CSADLSGWGQGTEAFF
d_call: -
j_call: TRBJ1-1
clone_size: many
v_call: TRBV20-1

cdr3_nt: TGCGCCAGCAGCACAGGACTAGCGTACTCATACGAGCAGTACTTC
cdr3_aa: CASSTGLAYSYEQYF
d_call: TRBD2
j_call: TRBJ2-7
clone_size: few
v_call: TRBV4-1

cdr3_nt: TGTGCCATCAGTGGCTCGAACACTGAAGCTTTCTTT
cdr3_aa: CAISGSNTEAFF
d_call: -
j_call: TRBJ1-1
clone_size: many
v_call: TRBV10-3

cdr3_nt: TGTGCCAGCAGCCCACAGGGGGGGAGATTCCTGCCCCTCCACTTT
cdr3_aa: CASSPQGGRFLPLHF
d_call: TRBD1
j_call: TRBJ1-6
clone_size: many
v_call: TRBV7-9

cdr3_nt: TGTGCCAGCAGCGTAGGGCAGAGCTCCTACGAGCAGTACTTC
cdr3_aa: CASSVGQSSYEQYF
d_call: -
j_call: TRBJ2-7
clone_size: many
v_call: TRBV9

cdr3_nt: TGCGCCAGCAGCCTCCAAACAGGGGGTGTTACCTACGAGCAGTACTTC
cdr3_aa: CASSLQTGGVTYEQYF
d_call: TRBD1
j_call: TRBJ2-7
clone_size: many
v_call: TRBV5-1

cdr3_nt: TGTGCCAGCAGCGCCGGGACATATTATAATTCACCCCTCCACTTT
cdr3_aa: CASSAGTYYNSPLHF
d_call: -
j_call: TRBJ1-6
clone_size: -
v_call: TRBV5-6

cdr3_nt: TGCGCCAGCAGCGGGGGACTAGCGGTGAGCACAGATACGCAGTATTTT
cdr3_aa: CASSGGLAVSTDTQYF
d_call: TRBD2
j_call: TRBJ2-3
clone_size: many
v_call: TRBV5-1

cdr3_nt: TGTGCCAGCAGTGACTCCCGTACAGCTACCTACGAGCAGTACTTC
cdr3_aa: CASSDSRTATYEQYF
d_call: -
j_call: TRBJ2-7
clone_size: -
v_call: TRBV6-2/TRBV6-3

cdr3_nt: TGTGCCAGCAGTTATCGGACTAGCGGGAAATTAAACTACGAGCAGTACTTC
cdr3_aa: CASSYRTSGKLNYEQYF
d_call: TRBD2
j_call: TRBJ2-7
clone_size: large
v_call: TRBV6-6

cdr3_nt: TGTGCCAGCAGTTTGGCCCAAGGTGGTGGAAACACCATATATTTT
cdr3_aa: CASSLAQGGGNTIYF
d_call: -
j_call: TRBJ1-3
clone_size: -
v_call: TRBV28

cdr3_nt: TGCGCCTGGAGTGGCCCTGGACAGCTGGTGGGGTACGAGCAGTACTTC
cdr3_aa: CAWSGPGQLVGYEQYF
d_call: -
j_call: TRBJ2-7
clone_size: -
v_call: TRBV30

cdr3_nt: TGCGCCAGCAGCGGGAAGGGGGATAGTGAGCAGTACTTC
cdr3_aa: CASSGKGDSEQYF
d_call: -
j_call: TRBJ2-7
clone_size: once
v_call: TRBV5-1

cdr3_nt: TGTGCCAGCAGCTTGGGGGGCTTGACTGAAGCTTTCTTT
cdr3_aa: CASSLGGLTEAFF
d_call: -
j_call: TRBJ1-1
clone_size: many
v_call: TRBV5-4

cdr3_nt: TGTGCCAGCGTTACCCAAGTCGGGTATCGTGGCTACACCTTC
cdr3_aa: CASVTQVGYRGYTF
d_call: -
j_call: TRBJ1-2
clone_size: -
v_call: TRBV6-5

cdr3_nt: TGCAGTGCTAGATCCCAGGGGTTCGAGCAGTACTTC
cdr3_aa: CSARSQGFEQYF
d_call: -
j_call: TRBJ2-7
clone_size: -
v_call: TRBV20-1

cdr3_nt: TGTGCCAGCAGGTTCGGGTCCTACAATGAGCAGTTCTTC
cdr3_aa: CASRFGSYNEQFF
d_call: -
j_call: TRBJ2-1
clone_size: many
v_call: TRBV12-3/TRBV12-4

cdr3_nt: TGTGCCTCCGACACAGCAACTAATGAAAAACTGTTTTTT
cdr3_aa: CASDTATNEKLFF
d_call: -
j_call: TRBJ1-4
clone_size: medium-sized
v_call: TRBV30

cdr3_nt: TGTGCCAGCAGCCTCGGGACAGGGGGCGCCGATAATGAAAAACTGTTTTTT
cdr3_aa: CASSLGTGGADNEKLFF
d_call: TRBD1
j_call: TRBJ1-4
clone_size: many
v_call: TRBV13